The rows below give T cell receptor beta chains drawn from one sample of a study of blood T cell repertoires in COVID-19. Clones were read by immunoSEQ multiplex PCR, and TCRdb kept only the in-frame ones, dropping some. The data contain about 120,000 clones, around 80% of them singletons. Sequencing input: peripheral blood. The receptor source for this set is a man aged 45-65 years with acute or convalescent COVID-19. CDR3s include the opening cysteine and the closing phenylalanine or tryptophan. The D gene is left open where the match is weak. Some rows have no size entry. The others give once, few or many, or a class for an expanded clone.

v_call	j_call	d_call	clone_size	cdr3_aa	cdr3_nt
TRBV11-1	TRBJ2-7	.	.	CASSLWTGEATYEQYF	TGTGCCAGCAGCTTATGGACGGGGGAGGCGACCTACGAGCAGTACTTC
TRBV5-1	TRBJ1-2	.	.	CASSLDNYGYTF	TGCGCCAGCAGCCTGGACAATTATGGCTACACCTTC
TRBV4-2	TRBJ2-7	TRBD2	.	CASSPATSGDFYEQYF	TGTGCCAGCAGCCCGGCGACTAGCGGGGATTTCTACGAGCAGTACTTC
TRBV21-1	TRBJ2-1	.	.	CASSNGPLAVGEQFF	TGTGCCAGCAGCAATGGGCCACTAGCGGTGGGTGAGCAGTTCTTC
TRBV21-1	TRBJ1-6	.	once	CASSGQPGQGDGSYNSPLHF	TGTGCCAGCAGCGGTCAGCCGGGACAGGGCGATGGTTCCTATAATTCACCCCTCCACTTT
TRBV5-4	TRBJ1-6	.	.	CASSRGLDHSPLHF	TGTGCCAGCAGCAGAGGACTTGATCATTCACCCCTCCACTTT
TRBV7-8	TRBJ2-2	.	.	CASSPSYRGGTGELFF	TGTGCCAGCAGCCCCTCGTACAGGGGAGGAACCGGGGAGCTGTTTTTT
TRBV5-1	TRBJ1-3	.	.	CASSLAGVTSGNTIYF	TGCGCCAGCAGCTTGGCCGGGGTGACCTCTGGAAACACCATATATTTT
TRBV19	TRBJ2-7	.	.	CASSMGGRGGYEQYF	TGTGCCAGTAGTATGGGGGGTCGGGGCGGCTACGAGCAGTACTTC
TRBV19	TRBJ1-2	TRBD1	.	CASRDRNYGYTF	TGTGCCAGTCGGGACAGGAACTATGGCTACACCTTC
TRBV27	TRBJ2-7	TRBD2	.	CASSPRLAGGPYEQYF	TGTGCCAGCAGTCCCCGACTAGCGGGAGGTCCCTACGAGCAGTACTTC
TRBV6-5	TRBJ2-3	TRBD2	few	CASSPSPSGSDTQYF	TGTGCCAGCAGTCCTAGCCCTAGCGGCTCCGATACGCAGTATTTT
TRBV10-3	TRBJ2-5	TRBD1	few	CAISESRTGKETQYF	TGTGCCATCAGTGAGTCGAGGACAGGGAAAGAGACCCAGTACTTC
TRBV15	TRBJ2-3	.	.	CATSGTFSGSTDTQYF	TGTGCCACCAGCGGGACATTCAGCGGATCCACAGATACGCAGTATTTT
TRBV28	TRBJ2-7	TRBD1	.	CASGDRGYEQYF	TGTGCCAGCGGTGACAGGGGCTACGAGCAGTACTTC
TRBV5-1	TRBJ1-3	TRBD1	once	CASSQTGTGAGNTIYF	TGCGCCAGCAGCCAAACCGGGACAGGGGCTGGAAACACCATATATTTT
TRBV5-1	TRBJ2-3	TRBD2	.	CASSRVGRAGDTDTQYF	TGCGCCAGCAGCCGGGTTGGGAGAGCGGGGGACACAGATACGCAGTATTTT
TRBV5-4	TRBJ2-7	.	.	CASSLDREGHEQYF	TGTGCCAGCAGCTTGGACAGGGAAGGTCACGAGCAGTACTTC
TRBV2	TRBJ2-1	TRBD2	.	CASRRSSGSSYNEQFF	TGTGCCAGCAGACGATCTAGCGGGAGCTCCTACAATGAGCAGTTCTTC
TRBV18	TRBJ1-2	.	.	CASSPLAGGLYGYTF	TGTGCCAGCTCACCACTGGCGGGGGGACTCTATGGCTACACCTTC
TRBV14	TRBJ1-4	.	once	CASSHNKQGWNEKLFF	TGTGCCAGCAGCCACAATAAACAGGGCTGGAATGAAAAACTGTTTTTT
TRBV9	TRBJ2-2	.	once	CASSPRAGTTGELFF	TGTGCCAGCAGCCCCCGTGCGGGGACCACCGGGGAGCTGTTTTTT
TRBV27	TRBJ1-1	.	.	CASSLAASTEAFF	TGTGCCAGCAGTTTAGCCGCCAGTACTGAAGCTTTCTTT
TRBV11-2	TRBJ1-2	.	.	CASSSPRQTNYGYTF	TGTGCCAGCTCGTCCCCTAGGCAAACCAACTATGGCTACACCTTC
TRBV10-1	TRBJ2-1	TRBD1	.	CASSEGGQGANEQFF	TGCGCCAGCAGTGAGGGGGGACAGGGGGCAAATGAGCAGTTCTTC
TRBV10-1	TRBJ2-3	TRBD2	.	CASSDERGGADTQYF	TGCGCCAGCAGTGACGAGCGGGGGGGCGCAGATACGCAGTATTTT
TRBV9	TRBJ2-2	TRBD1	.	CASSVWAGGTGELFF	TGTGCCAGCAGCGTATGGGCAGGGGGCACCGGGGAGCTGTTTTTT
TRBV4-2	TRBJ1-2	.	.	CASRERSGGYTF	TGTGCCAGCAGGGAGCGGTCGGGCGGCTACACCTTC
TRBV24-1	TRBJ2-2	.	.	CATSAPLHSAGELFF	TGTGCCACCAGTGCCCCGCTGCACTCCGCCGGGGAGCTGTTTTTT
TRBV11-3	TRBJ2-5	TRBD1	.	CASSLGQGAEETQYF	TGTGCCAGCAGCTTAGGACAGGGGGCAGAAGAGACCCAGTACTTC
TRBV7-6	TRBJ2-2	TRBD2	.	CASSLEGLAGVAGELFF	TGTGCCAGCAGCTTAGAGGGACTAGCGGGAGTCGCCGGGGAGCTGTTTTTT
TRBV27	TRBJ2-7	TRBD2	.	CASSLAGGGWYEQYF	TGTGCCAGCAGCTTAGCGGGTGGAGGTTGGTACGAGCAGTACTTC
TRBV3-1/TRBV3-2	TRBJ1-3	.	.	CASSQYSNTIYF	TGTGCCAGCAGCCAATATTCGAACACCATATATTTT
TRBV6-2/TRBV6-3	TRBJ2-1	.	.	CASSQRNEQFF	TGTGCCAGCAGTCAGAGGAATGAGCAGTTCTTC
TRBV7-8	TRBJ1-6	.	.	CASSFISSYNSPLHF	TGTGCCAGCAGCTTTATTAGCTCCTATAATTCACCCCTCCACTTT
TRBV19	TRBJ2-3	TRBD2	.	CASCSGSGTDTQYF	TGTGCCAGTTGTAGCGGGAGCGGTACAGATACGCAGTATTTT
TRBV9	TRBJ2-3	TRBD2	.	CASSERTSVDTQYF	TGTGCCAGCAGCGAGAGGACTAGTGTGGATACGCAGTATTTT
TRBV15	TRBJ1-4	TRBD1	.	CATSGSGTGRRTNEKLFF	TGTGCCACCAGCGGATCCGGGACAGGGAGGAGAACTAATGAAAAACTGTTTTTT
TRBV19	TRBJ1-5	.	.	CASSIVSSYQPQHF	TGTGCCAGTAGTATAGTTAGCAGCTATCAGCCCCAGCATTTT
TRBV6-5	TRBJ1-1	TRBD1	.	CASRKQGRNTEAFF	TGTGCCAGCAGGAAACAGGGGAGGAACACTGAAGCTTTCTTT
TRBV7-2	TRBJ2-7	TRBD1	.	CASSLAMGQTYEQYF	TGTGCCAGCAGCTTAGCAATGGGACAGACCTACGAGCAGTACTTC
TRBV7-9	TRBJ2-7	TRBD1	.	CASSFRDRGLYEQYF	TGTGCCAGCAGCTTCCGGGACAGGGGCCTTTACGAGCAGTACTTC
TRBV19	TRBJ2-1	.	many	CASSTPGLAYNEQFF	TGTGCCAGTAGTACGCCGGGATTGGCCTACAATGAGCAGTTCTTC
TRBV5-6	TRBJ1-5	TRBD1	.	CASSLGQGWRQPQHF	TGTGCCAGCAGCTTGGGACAGGGTTGGCGTCAGCCCCAGCATTTT
TRBV19	TRBJ2-5	TRBD1	.	CASSRGRGLGETQYF	TGTGCCAGTAGTAGGGGCAGGGGGCTTGGAGAGACCCAGTACTTC
TRBV5-6	TRBJ1-1	TRBD1	.	CASSWGTAFEAFF	TGTGCCAGCAGCTGGGGGACAGCCTTTGAAGCTTTCTTT
TRBV6-1	TRBJ1-5	.	.	CASSELRGEGNQPQHF	TGTGCCAGCAGTGAATTGCGGGGAGAGGGCAATCAGCCCCAGCATTTT
TRBV29-1	TRBJ2-3	TRBD2	.	CSVGGGLGDTQYF	TGCAGCGTTGGCGGGGGGCTAGGGGATACGCAGTATTTT
TRBV3-1/TRBV3-2	TRBJ2-3	.	few	CASSEIGGDTQYF	TGTGCCAGCAGCGAGATCGGAGGGGATACGCAGTATTTT
TRBV27	TRBJ2-3	TRBD2	.	CASSALTSGSSDTQYF	TGTGCCAGCAGTGCCCTTACTAGCGGGAGTTCAGATACGCAGTATTTT